These 4 T cell receptor beta chains share one sample of origin, sequenced in a study of post-analysis software for immune sequencing data. Study-wide findings and caveats: Comparison of patients with controls showed about 5 TRBV segments more frequent in patients, TRBV5-6, TRBV5-1 and TRBV20-1 among them.

Tagging with unique molecular identifiers was a feature of the TCR beta cDNA libraries. Each CDR3 protein gets one entry after TCRdb re-called the PCR reads with MiXCR. The sample carries about 820,000 distinct CDR3 sequences, about 53% recorded once. No antigen has been identified for these receptors. Sequencing was done on a sample of blood. Receptors originate from a girl aged 5-17 years with multiple sclerosis.

V and J are TRBV10-3 and TRBJ2-7, with D maybe TRBD2 (6 bases). Germline V gene data show CDR1 as ENHRY and CDR2 as SYGVKD. V lost 0 bases and J 7 bases, leaving 25 bases between the germline ends. This CDR3 is 18 amino acids long. The chain's CDR3 is CAISESPFSGSLGTEQYF. The CDR3 DNA follows: TGTGCCATCAGTGAGTCCCCCTTTTCGGGGTCCCTGGGGACTGAGCAGTACTTC.

The genes are TRBV20-1 and TRBJ2-7, with a weak D call TRBD2 (6 bases). There are 15 residues in the CDR3. V lost 6 bases and J 4 bases, leaving 22 bases between the germline ends. Germline lookup yields CDR1 DFQATT and CDR2 SNEGSKA (reference sequence). In DNA, the CDR3 is TGCAGTGCCCCTCCAATAGGTGGGACTTCTTACGAGCAGTACTTC. Encoded protein: CSAPPIGGTSYEQYF.

The CDR3 is CASGLSSGNNEQFF. The DNA of the CDR3 is TGTGCTAGTGGTTTGAGCAGCGGGAACAATGAGCAGTTCTTC. This sequence joins TRBV12-5 and TRBJ2-1; 7 bases map to TRBD2. J gave up 5 bases and V 2 bases, and 3 bases lay outside the gene matches. The germline gives CDR1 LGHNT, CDR2 FRNRAP. The CDR3 loop spans 14 amino acids.

The rearrangement uses TRBV12-5 and TRBJ2-3, with D uncertain. Looked up from germline, CDR1 is LGHNT and CDR2 is FRNRAP. The CDR3 is made up of 17 amino acids. V was cut by 0 bases and J by 2 bases, with 15 bases left in between. The CDR3 here is CASGLVIDHRVTDTQYF. The DNA of the CDR3 is TGTGCTAGTGGTTTGGTAATAGACCACCGGGTCACAGATACGCAGTATTTT. The full variable domain, in which reference TRBV12-5 and TRBJ2-3 provide the parts outside the CDR3, is DARVTQTPRHKVTEMGQEVTMRCQPILGHNTVFWYRQTMMQGLELLAYFRNRAPLDDSGMPKDRFSAEMPDATLATLKIQPSEPRDSAVYFCASGLVIDHRVTDTQYFGPGTRLTVL.